This T cell receptor beta chain was identified in a study of early T cells in non-severe SARS-CoV-2 infection. The table lists this clonotype with many counts. TCRdb fed the 5' RACE reads into MiXCR, producing one record per CDR3 protein. Altogether roughly 36,000 distinct CDR3 sequences are present, approximately 5% being singletons, with the ten largest covering 10% to 15%. This CDR3 is 15 amino acids long. Per the germline V gene, CDR1 is MRHNA and CDR2 is SNTAGT. The V gene end was trimmed by 4 bases and the J gene end by 0 bases; junction bases not matched to a gene: 0. The gene calls are TRBV6-4 and TRBJ2-1; 10 nucleotides line up with TRBD2. The specimen sequenced was whole blood. The sequence was collected from an adult who was a healthcare worker with PCR-confirmed SARS-CoV-2 infection or an uninfected control (not recorded which). The CDR3 protein is CASSASGGSYNEQFF. The CDR3 nucleotides read TGTGCCAGCAGTGCTAGCGGGGGCTCCTACAATGAGCAGTTCTTC.